A single sample gave rise to the 31 T cell receptor beta chains below, sequenced in a study of T-cell reconstitution after alpha-beta-depleted transplantation in children. Unique molecular identifiers were used to barcode this TCRbeta library. TCRdb independently ran MiXCR on the PCR reads; one entry per CDR3 protein. The table records 200,000 or so distinct CDR3 sequences, under 8.5% of them present only once. Sequences were derived from PBMCs, sampled before TCRalphabeta/CD19-depleted stem cell transplant. These receptor sequences come from a boy between 2 and 10 years old with acute lymphoblastic leukemia, due to receive a stem cell transplant.

The sample holds a few counts of this clonotype. The chain joins TRBV5-1 to TRBJ2-5; D is unclear. This CDR3 is 13 amino acids long. CDR1 SGHRS and CDR2 YFSETQ come from the germline V gene. Trimming shortened V by 0 bases and J by 9 bases, and 12 bases separated the two germline ends. DNA for the CDR3: TGCGCCAGCAGCTTGGTCGCCGCCGTGGCCCAGTACTTC. Protein product: CASSLVAAVAQYF.

This clonotype was detected many times. V usage is TRBV6-1 and J usage is TRBJ2-1, with 9 bases matching TRBD2. The CDR3 sequence is 14 residues long. The germline V gene has CDR1 MNHNS and CDR2 SASEGT. The trim removed 6 bases at V and 7 bases at J, leaving 7 bases unmatched. The CDR3 here is CASRLAGPGNEQFF. CDR3 DNA sequence: TGTGCCAGCAGACTAGCGGGTCCCGGGAATGAGCAGTTCTTC.

The chain couples TRBV18 to TRBJ1-3, with a weak D call TRBD1 (5 bases). CDR1 and CDR2 (germline): KGHSH, LQKENI. This CDR3 is 17 amino acids long. The ends were cut back, 0 bases at V and 3 bases at J, with 15 bases in the middle. The CDR3 reads CASSPPSKGFIGNTIYF. In DNA form, the CDR3 reads TGTGCCAGCTCACCACCGAGTAAGGGGTTTATTGGAAACACCATATATTTT.

This clonotype has ten or more counts. The chain has TRBV7-2 and TRBJ2-3, with 10 bases matching TRBD2. From germline, CDR1 is SGHTA and CDR2 FQGNSA. CDR3 length equals 15 residues. Germline trimming cut 2 bases from V and 2 bases from J; bases unmatched to any gene: 1. The CDR3 DNA reads TGTGCCAGCAGCTTAACTAGCGGGGACACAGATACGCAGTATTTT. Its translation: CASSLTSGDTDTQYF.

This clonotype was seen repeatedly, ten times or more. This chain uses TRBV29-1 with TRBJ1-2; 8 bases are a match to TRBD1. The CDR3 contains 16 residues. Germline V gene sequence: CDR1 SQVTM, CDR2 ANQGSEA. With 4 bases clipped from V and 7 bases from J, the junction kept 17 bases outside the gene matches. The CDR3 nucleotides are TGCAGCGTTGTTTTTAGAGGGACAGGAGAGGTCGGTGGCTACACCTTC. This gives the protein CSVVFRGTGEVGGYTF.

This clonotype has a handful of counts. The chain links TRBV7-7 to TRBJ2-5, with a possible D match to TRBD2 (7 bases). With 5 bases removed from V and 4 bases from J, the gap between germline ends came to 17 bases. CDR1 is SSHAT and CDR2 is FNYEAQ in the germline V gene (reference sequence). The CDR3 has 15 amino acids. Here the CDR3 reads CASSPQRGGGETQYF. CDR3 DNA sequence: TGTGCCAGCAGCCCCCAGAGGGGAGGGGGAGAGACCCAGTACTTC.

The chain has TRBV5-5 and TRBJ2-7, with D perhaps matching TRBD2 (5 bases). The germline V gene encodes CDR1 SGHKS and CDR2 YYEKEE (reference sequence). This CDR3 has 14 residues. V was cut by 4 bases and J by 2 bases, with 13 bases left in between. The CDR3 DNA follows: TGTGCCAGCAGCACCCGGGGAACCACCTACGAGCAGTACTTC. Encoded protein: CASSTRGTTYEQYF. The full variable domain, completed using reference TRBV5-5 and TRBJ2-7, is DAGVTQSPTHLIKTRGQQVTLRCSPISGHKSVSWYQQVLGQGPQFIFQYYEKEERGRGNFPDRFSARQFPNYSSELNVNALLLGDSALYLCASSTRGTTYEQYFGPGTRLTVT.

The rearrangement joins TRBV7-9 to TRBJ2-7; 7 positions agree with TRBD2. The CDR3 loop spans 13 amino acids. Germline V gene lookup returns CDR1 SEHNR and CDR2 FQNEAQ (reference sequence). V trimming: 5 bases; J trimming: 7 bases; junction bases outside the gene matches: 8. This chain's CDR3 is CASSQGGGGEQYF. CDR3 in DNA: TGTGCCAGCAGCCAGGGCGGGGGAGGAGAGCAGTACTTC.

This clonotype was seen at least ten times. The V gene is TRBV28, the J gene TRBJ2-5, with 11 bases fitting TRBD2. The V gene end was trimmed by 1 base and the J gene end by 5 bases; junction bases not matched to a gene: 3. This CDR3 is built from 15 residues. Germline V gene lookup returns CDR1 MDHEN and CDR2 SYDVKM. The CDR3 bases are TGTGCCAGCAGTTTATTTCGGACTAGCGGGGAGACCCAGTACTTC. Translated, it gives CASSLFRTSGETQYF.

J is TRBJ2-3 and V is TRBV6-1; D ambiguous. The CDR3 runs 17 residues. With 0 bases removed from V and 2 bases from J, the gap between germline ends came to 15 bases. CDR1 is MNHNS, CDR2 SASEGT, per germline. DNA of the CDR3: TGTGCCAGCAGTGAAGCTTCTTACGGTTCCTTCACAGATACGCAGTATTTT. Protein sequence: CASSEASYGSFTDTQYF.

This clonotype was detected many times. This chain links TRBV5-1 with TRBJ2-7; D may be TRBD2 (5 bases). V was pared by 2 bases and J by 2 bases, with 8 bases between. This CDR3 region has 13 residues. Germline values: CDR1 SGHRS, CDR2 YFSETQ. CDR3 protein: CASSFGETYEQYF. CDR3 coding DNA: TGCGCCAGCAGCTTCGGGGAAACCTACGAGCAGTACTTC.

This clonotype was picked up a small number of times. The chain employs TRBV5-1 and TRBJ2-2; the match to TRBD2 covers 9 bases. The junction had 9 bases not matched to a gene; V was cut back by 0 bases and J by 6 bases. CDR1 SGHRS and CDR2 YFSETQ come from the germline V gene. CDR3 length: 17 amino acids. The DNA of the CDR3 is TGCGCCAGCAGCTTGGGTAATAGCGGGAGTCTCGCCGGGGAGCTGTTTTTT. Translating gives CASSLGNSGSLAGELFF.

The table lists this clonotype with a few counts. The rearrangement joins TRBV7-2 to TRBJ2-5; TRBD2 matches 8 bases. The CDR3 has 14 residues. The germline gives CDR1 SGHTA, CDR2 FQGNSA. With V trimmed by 4 bases and J by 5 bases, 6 bases remained unmatched. The CDR3 sequence: CASSYGGAVETQYF. In DNA, the CDR3 is TGTGCCAGCAGCTACGGGGGGGCCGTGGAGACCCAGTACTTC.

This clonotype has at least ten counts. V usage is TRBV12-3 or TRBV12-4 and J usage is TRBJ2-1, with unresolved D. The CDR3 runs to 12 residues. The V end was cut by 3 bases, the J end by 6 bases, with 6 bases between. This chain's CDR3 is CASSLVLNEQFF. CDR3 in DNA: TGTGCCAGCAGTTTGGTCCTCAATGAGCAGTTCTTC.

This clonotype was seen ten or more times. This sequence joins TRBV7-2 and TRBJ2-7; D is perhaps TRBD2 (6 bases). Germline lookup yields CDR1 SGHTA and CDR2 FQGNSA. This CDR3 has 15 amino acids. The V end lost 6 bases, the J end lost 4 bases, and 19 bases lay between the germline ends. The chain's CDR3 is CASSPPGAGAYEQYF. The CDR3 DNA sequence: TGTGCCAGCAGTCCGCCGGGAGCCGGCGCGTACGAGCAGTACTTC.

This clonotype was recorded at least ten times. CDR3 region: CASSPQLAGGYNEQFF. The CDR3 DNA reads TGTGCCAGCAGCCCACAACTAGCGGGGGGGTACAATGAGCAGTTCTTC. The V call is TRBV11-2, the J call TRBJ2-1, with 13 positions matching TRBD2. J gave up 4 bases and V 5 bases, and 5 bases lay outside the gene matches. CDR3 length: 16 amino acids. Germline assignment: CDR1 SGHAT and CDR2 FQNNGV.

The table lists this clonotype with a few counts. A much larger clone differs by one base, so this may be a read error. The chain uses TRBV2 and TRBJ2-1; 14 positions agree with TRBD2. The CDR3 is made up of 17 amino acids. Germline CDR1 reads SNHLY; CDR2 reads FYNNEI. Here the CDR3 reads CTSSRFWGLAGDNEQFF. The CDR3 nucleotides are TGTACCAGCAGCCGGTTCTGGGGACTAGCGGGGGACAATGAGCAGTTCTTC.

The table lists this clonotype with a few counts. The chain carries TRBV28 and TRBJ2-3; TRBD1 is a possible D gene (6 bases). V lost 6 bases and J 3 bases, leaving 22 bases between the germline ends. Germline V gene data show CDR1 as MDHEN and CDR2 as SYDVKM. The CDR3 contains 17 residues. CDR3 DNA: TGTGCCAGCAGCTACACCCCCTCAAGGGGGAGTACAGATACGCAGTATTTT. It translates to CASSYTPSRGSTDTQYF.

This clonotype was picked up many times. The V gene is TRBV3-1, the J gene TRBJ1-1, with a tentative D call TRBD1 (5 bases). The CDR3 loop spans 16 amino acids. Germline values: CDR1 LGHDT, CDR2 YNNKEL (reference sequence). Trimming took off 0 bases at V and 0 bases at J, with 11 bases between the two ends. In nucleotides, the CDR3 is TGTGCCAGCAGCCAAGATTCGGTGACAGTGAACACTGAAGCTTTCTTT. Protein sequence: CASSQDSVTVNTEAFF.

The chain joins TRBV6-5 to TRBJ2-1, with D perhaps given as TRBD1 or TRBD2 (5 bases each). This CDR3 spans 14 amino acids. The germline gives CDR1 MNHEY, CDR2 SVGAGI. The V end was cut by 2 bases, the J end by 5 bases, with 10 bases between. The CDR3 DNA reads as TGTGCCAGCAGTTACGGGGGTCCCCACAATGAGCAGTTCTTC. Translation: CASSYGGPHNEQFF.

This clonotype appeared a few times. This chain's CDR3 is CASSPRLAGSYNEQFF. In nucleotides, the CDR3 is TGTGCCAGCAGCCCCAGACTAGCGGGGTCCTACAATGAGCAGTTCTTC. This chain joins TRBV7-9 and TRBJ2-1, with TRBD2 matching over 11 bases. The junction had 4 bases not matched to a gene; V was cut back by 5 bases and J by 1 base. The germline V gene has CDR1 SEHNR and CDR2 FQNEAQ (reference sequence). The CDR3 has 16 residues.

V usage is TRBV4-3 and J usage is TRBJ2-1; D possibly matches TRBD1 or TRBD2 (5 bases each). The V and J ends lost 0 bases and 11 bases respectively, with 20 bases between them. This CDR3 has 16 residues. Germline V gives CDR1 LGHNA, CDR2 YSLEER. Written as DNA, the CDR3 is TGCGCCAGCAGCCAAGATTCCGCTATGCATGTGGGACAGCAGTTCTTC. Protein product: CASSQDSAMHVGQQFF.

In DNA form, the CDR3 reads TGTGCCAGCAGCTTAGGGCCAAGAACAGGGTTCGAGGAGCAGTTCTTC. It codes for CASSLGPRTGFEEQFF. This chain links TRBV7-2 with TRBJ2-1; D perhaps matches TRBD1 (6 bases). CDR1 is SGHTA, CDR2 FQGNSA, per germline. The CDR3 sequence is 16 residues long. Trimming cost V 1 base and J 10 bases, with 20 bases left between them.

There are a few counts of this clonotype. The chain links TRBV4-2 to TRBJ1-1, with D possibly matching TRBD1 (5 bases). The CDR3 runs to 15 residues. CDR1 and CDR2 from the germline V gene are LGHNA and YNFKEQ. V was shortened by 0 bases and J by 1 base, with 9 bases between the two germline ends. CDR3 protein: CASSQEGQGNTEAFF. DNA of the CDR3: TGTGCCAGCAGCCAAGAAGGGCAGGGGAACACTGAAGCTTTCTTT.

At least ten counts were recorded for this clonotype. The chain links TRBV20-1 to TRBJ2-7; D may match TRBD1 or TRBD2 (5 bases each). The CDR3 consists of 14 residues. Trimming removed 6 bases from V and 0 bases from J, with 15 bases in between. CDR1 is DFQATT, CDR2 SNEGSKA, per germline (reference sequence). The CDR3 DNA reads as TGCAGTGCACCACGTGGGGGAGACTCCTACGAGCAGTACTTC. The encoded protein is CSAPRGGDSYEQYF.

CDR3: CASSWEGAREQYF. The CDR3 DNA sequence: TGTGCCAGCAGTTGGGAGGGGGCGAGGGAGCAGTACTTC. This sequence joins TRBV28 and TRBJ2-7; D tentatively fits TRBD1 or TRBD2 (7 bases each). The CDR3 runs to 13 residues. Germline values: CDR1 MDHEN, CDR2 SYDVKM. With 4 bases removed from V and 7 bases from J, the gap between germline ends came to 14 bases.

This clonotype was recorded at least ten times. This rearrangement joins TRBV19 to TRBJ1-1; D is unclear. Germline V CDR1 and CDR2: LNHDA, SQIVND (reference sequence). The CDR3 has 14 amino acids. V was trimmed by 6 bases and J by 3 bases, leaving 14 bases between them. The CDR3 coding sequence is TGTGCCAGTAGAGTACTACACAGAGACACTGAAGCTTTCTTT. Amino acid sequence: CASRVLHRDTEAFF.

Many counts were recorded for this clonotype. The chain is built from TRBV12-3 or TRBV12-4 and TRBJ2-2; D gene unclear. This CDR3 spans 16 amino acids. The germline V and J ends were trimmed by 3 bases and 0 bases, with 11 bases remaining between them. The CDR3 region is CASSFRATTNTGELFF. CDR3 nucleotide sequence: TGTGCCAGCAGTTTTCGGGCGACCACGAACACCGGGGAGCTGTTTTTT.

In this sample, this clonotype turned up many times. This chain connects TRBV5-1 to TRBJ1-1; D unresolved. From germline, CDR1 is SGHRS and CDR2 YFSETQ. Trimming stripped 2 bases from V and 2 bases from J, with 10 bases between. This CDR3 has 14 amino acids. The CDR3 protein is CASSFSGDNTEAFF. The CDR3 coding sequence is TGCGCCAGCAGCTTTTCCGGGGATAACACTGAAGCTTTCTTT.

This clonotype was found many times. V and J are TRBV6-2 or TRBV6-3 and TRBJ2-1; 9 nucleotides line up with TRBD1. Germline V gene data show CDR1 as MNHEY and CDR2 as SVGEGT. The CDR3 sequence is 19 residues long. Losses at the gene ends were 1 base for V and 9 bases for J; bases not matched to a gene: 19. Here the CDR3 DNA reads TGTGCCAGCAGTTACTATTACTCCGGGACAGGGAACCGTATCGGTGAGCAGTTCTTC. This encodes CASSYYYSGTGNRIGEQFF.

This clonotype was counted many times. V gene TRBV4-3 combines with J gene TRBJ2-3, with D perhaps matching TRBD2 (6 bases). The CDR3 totals 12 residues. Trimming removed 4 bases from V and 4 bases from J, with 6 bases in between. The germline gives CDR1 LGHNA, CDR2 YSLEER. CDR3 DNA sequence: TGCGCCAGCAGCCGCGGGGCAGATACGCAGTATTTT. It specifies CASSRGADTQYF.